This paragraph covers one T cell receptor (beta chain) sequence. This clonotype showed up many times. What antigen it recognizes has not been identified. No quality values exist for individual bases; no much larger clone is one base distant. These data are taken from a study of T cell repertoires in cytomegalovirus infection (dated by TCRdb to about 2019). Notes on the research overall: Donor HLA type was relevant to the analysis, as public TCR beta signatures indicated carriage of CMV infection together with the matching HLA type.

Paper-wide results and their limitations: In both this cohort and an independent roughly 350-donor cohort, the cumulative frequency of public TCR beta family members distinguished carriers of CMV infection plus the relevant HLA type. The ex vivo response was dominated by HLA-C-restricted CMV-specific TCR beta clonotypes, which also provided the single most frequent clonotype in two of eight donors.

Reading from cysteine to phenylalanine, the CDR3 counts 13 amino acids. CDR3 DNA only is kept here, 39 bases in frame from base 1. CDR1 SGHTA and CDR2 FQGNSA were looked up in the germline V gene. Trimming takes 5 bases off V and 6 bases off J; junction bases not matched to a gene: 6. The data were produced on an Illumina HiSeq 1500. TCRdb reprocessed the public reads (quality trimming at Q25 with fastp, clone calling with MiXCR) and kept in-frame beta chains. Each entry merges the rows of one CDR3 protein and shows their most common DNA and genes. For this sample the table gives around 43,000 distinct CDR3 sequences, of which more than 20% were detected only once. Around 20% of the sample rests with the top ten.

This TCR derives from a human donor in good health (CMV status not recorded). Some clones in this sample may be carry-over from other donors' samples. The chain was built from TRBV7-2 and TRBJ2-7; a stretch of 8 junction bases matches TRBD2. The specimen sequenced was PBMCs, sequenced either directly or after in vitro stimulation (not recorded which). The CDR3 region has the sequence CASSPRTSFEQYF. The bases read TGTGCCAGCAGCCCCCGGACTAGCTTCGAGCAGTACTTC.